This TCR beta chain is drawn from a study of T cell responses to AZD1222 COVID-19 vaccine. About the study: Second-dose intervals near 4 or 12 weeks were combined.

Findings of the study overall: AZD1222 recipients seropositive at baseline numbered only 5 or 6. After the peak T cell response, and only then, were repertoires sampled. CD4 TCRs associated with vaccination spanned spike, dominating at 160-218 and 743-854.

By sample fraction, this clone is medium-sized. Its antigen is undetermined. This CDR3 is built from 15 residues. Germline lookup yields CDR1 SGHRS and CDR2 YFSETQ. Losses at the gene ends were 3 bases for V and 2 bases for J; bases not matched to a gene: 7. Repertoires were generated with immunoSEQ multiplex PCR, while TCRdb's copy carries only in-frame clones and drops some. The sample shows under 110,000 clones, almost 90% of them seen only once. Source: peripheral blood, taken on day 0 of AZD1222 vaccination. This clonotype was sampled from an adult in good health. The V call is TRBV5-1, the J call TRBJ2-7, with 8 bases identical to TRBD1. CDR3: CASSYPGTGTYEQYF. Here the CDR3 DNA reads TGCGCCAGCAGCTACCCCGGGACAGGAACCTACGAGCAGTACTTC.